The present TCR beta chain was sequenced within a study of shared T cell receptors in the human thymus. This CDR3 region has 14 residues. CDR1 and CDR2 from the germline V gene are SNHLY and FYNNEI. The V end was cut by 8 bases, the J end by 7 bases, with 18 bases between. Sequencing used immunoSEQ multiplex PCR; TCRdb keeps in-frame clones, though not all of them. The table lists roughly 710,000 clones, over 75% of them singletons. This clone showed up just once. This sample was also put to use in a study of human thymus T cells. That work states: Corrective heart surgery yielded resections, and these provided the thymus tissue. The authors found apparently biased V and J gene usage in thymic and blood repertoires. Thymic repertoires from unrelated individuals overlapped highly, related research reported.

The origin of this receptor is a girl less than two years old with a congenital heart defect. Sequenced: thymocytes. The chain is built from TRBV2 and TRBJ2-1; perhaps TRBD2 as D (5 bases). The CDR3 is CASFGGPPANEQFF. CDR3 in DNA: TGTGCCAGCTTCGGCGGGCCCCCCGCGAATGAGCAGTTCTTC.